Included here is one TCR beta chain sequence, with context. These data come from a study of T cell responses to AZD1222 COVID-19 vaccine. Generated by immunoSEQ multiplex PCR, the TCRdb table keeps only in-frame clones and is missing some. The data show around 84,000 clones, roughly nine tenths seen once. The V gene end was trimmed by 4 bases and the J gene end by 12 bases; junction bases not matched to a gene: 11. This CDR3 region has 14 residues. Germline CDR1 and CDR2: SGHTA and FQGNSA. This receptor was obtained from an adult in good health. The sample in question was peripheral blood, obtained on day 0 of MenACWY control vaccination. The V and J genes are TRBV7-2 and TRBJ2-7; 11 bases are a match to TRBD2. CDR3 in DNA: TGTGCCAGCAGCTCCGCAGATTTAGCGGGGGGGTGGTACTTC. This encodes CASSSADLAGGWYF.